This entry is about one T cell receptor beta chain. Libraries were prepared by immunoSEQ multiplex PCR; TCRdb keeps only in-frame clonotypes and omits some of them. The top ten clones hold 0.13% to 0.15% of a sample with about 2.4 million clones, around 90% of them seen once. V lost 4 bases, J lost 5 bases, and 7 bases stayed unmatched. This CDR3 region has 15 residues. CDR1 is MGHRA, CDR2 YSYEKL, per germline. This sample was taken from a study of shared clonotypes between healthy human individuals. The sequenced sample consisted of naive CD4+ T cells sorted from blood. Subset described: CD45RA+ positively selected. J is TRBJ2-5 and V is TRBV4-1, with 10 nucleotides matching TRBD1. The TCR was taken from a young man in good health. CDR3 bases: TGCGCCAGCAGCCGCCCGGGACAGGGGATGGAGACCCAGTACTTC. Protein: CASSRPGQGMETQYF.